These 27 T cell receptor beta chains came from one sample sequenced in a study of shared T cell receptors in the human thymus. Profiling relied on immunoSEQ multiplex PCR, and the TCRdb table lists in-frame clones only, not all of them. The sample has about 660,000 clones; around nine tenths are singletons. These data were also filed under a second study, of human thymus T cells.

What was sequenced was thymocytes. The receptors derive from a boy under two years old with a congenital heart defect.

The genes are TRBV7-2 and TRBJ2-3; the D is unclear. The germline V gene has CDR1 SGHTA and CDR2 FQGNSA. The V and J ends lost 1 base and 3 bases respectively, with 14 bases between them. The CDR3 has 16 residues. The CDR3 DNA follows: TGTGCCAGCAGCTTAGGAGCCCCGACGGAGACAGATACGCAGTATTTT. It encodes CASSLGAPTETDTQYF.

In this sample, this clone turned up a few times. The sample contains more than one DNA sequence encoding this CDR3. The genes are TRBV27 and TRBJ2-3; no firm D call. This CDR3 region has 13 residues. Germline-derived CDR1 and CDR2 are MNHEY and SMNVEV (reference sequence). Between the trimmed V and J ends, which lost 2 bases and 1 base, there was a span of 4 bases. In DNA form, the CDR3 reads TGTGCCAGCAGTTTACGGGGCACAGATACGCAGTATTTT. This gives the protein CASSLRGTDTQYF.

The chain has TRBV7-6 and TRBJ1-2; 9 bases agree with TRBD1. CDR1 is SGHVS, CDR2 FNYEAQ, per germline. J lost 6 bases, V lost 4 bases, and 6 bases had no gene match. The CDR3 length is 14 residues. The CDR3 sequence: CASSSGTGSHGYTF. The CDR3 nucleotides are TGTGCCAGCAGCTCCGGGACAGGGAGCCATGGCTACACCTTC.

Only a few counts were recorded for this clone. The chain employs TRBV5-6 and TRBJ1-2, with 8 bases identical to TRBD1. The junction had 18 bases not matched to a gene; V was cut back by 9 bases and J by 8 bases. Germline values: CDR1 SGHDT, CDR2 YYEEEE. The CDR3 spans 15 residues. The CDR3 nucleotides are TGTGCCACCAAACCCAACTCGGACAGGGCATCCGGCTACACCTTC. It encodes CATKPNSDRASGYTF.

This clone was observed once. The chain links TRBV30 to TRBJ2-2; 11 bases align to TRBD2. Germline loops: CDR1 GTSNPN, CDR2 SVGIG (reference sequence). This CDR3 is 17 amino acids long. V dropped 3 bases and J dropped 6; count of bases not matched to a gene: 12. CDR3 sequence reads: CAWSPIAGGPSSGELFF. The CDR3 coding sequence is TGTGCCTGGAGCCCTATAGCGGGAGGGCCCTCGTCCGGGGAGCTGTTTTTT.

This clone was seen a few times. The chain carries TRBV4-3 and TRBJ2-5; 7 nucleotides match TRBD2. Germline V gene sequence: CDR1 LGHNA, CDR2 YSLEER. The CDR3 totals 15 residues. The junction had 10 bases not matched to a gene; V was cut back by 8 bases and J by 1 base. In DNA form, the CDR3 reads TGCGCCAGCGTCGGGAGGAATCGGCCCCAAGAGACCCAGTACTTC. Translation: CASVGRNRPQETQYF.

This chain uses TRBV7-3 with TRBJ2-3; TRBD2 matches 7 bases. The CDR3 extends over 15 amino acids. Germline loops: CDR1 SGHTA, CDR2 FQGTGA. Trimming took 3 bases from V and 1 from J; bases not matched to a gene: 4. The CDR3 region has the DNA TGTGCCAGCAGCTTGGGCGGGAGCTGCACAGATACGCAGTATTTT. Translating gives CASSLGGSCTDTQYF. Drawing the rest from reference TRBV7-3 and TRBJ2-3, the complete variable domain is GAGVSQTPSNKVTEKGKYVELRCDPISGHTALYWYRQSLGQGPEFLIYFQGTGAADDSGLPNDRFFAVRPEGSVSTLKIQRTERGDSAVYLCASSLGGSCTDTQYFGPGTRLTVL.

The chain recombines TRBV7-3 with TRBJ2-6, with unresolved D. The V end was cut by 3 bases, the J end by 0 bases, with 12 bases between. From germline, CDR1 is SGHTA and CDR2 FQGTGA. The CDR3 has 17 amino acids. CDR3 region: CASSFNDGASGANVLTF. CDR3 DNA sequence: TGTGCCAGCAGCTTCAACGACGGAGCCTCTGGGGCCAACGTCCTGACTTTC.

This clone was counted a single time. The chain recombines TRBV6-6 with TRBJ2-7, with 7 bases that match TRBD2. From germline, CDR1 is MNHNY and CDR2 SVGAGI (reference sequence). This CDR3 has 16 residues. The junction had 10 bases not matched to a gene; V was cut back by 4 bases and J by 1 base. CDR3 in DNA: TGTGCCAGCAGTTCCAGACCTAGCGGACCTTCCTACGAGCAGTACTTC. Its protein is CASSSRPSGPSYEQYF.

The rearrangement links TRBV14 to TRBJ2-2, with 12 bases matching TRBD1. CDR1 SGHDN and CDR2 FVKESK come from the germline V gene. V was pared by 1 base and J by 5 bases, with 5 bases of the junction left unmatched. This CDR3 region has 17 residues. CDR3 loop: CASSQGGQGARTGELFF. CDR3 DNA: TGTGCCAGCAGCCAAGGGGGACAGGGGGCGCGGACCGGGGAGCTGTTTTTT. Looking up the rest from reference TRBV14 and TRBJ2-2 gives the full variable domain: EAGVTQFPSHSVIEKGQTVTLRCDPISGHDNLYWYRRVMGKEIKFLLHFVKESKQDESGMPNNRFLAERTGGTYSTLKVQPAELEDSGVYFCASSQGGQGARTGELFFGEGSRLTVL.

The chain has TRBV5-8 and TRBJ2-1; D may be TRBD2 (6 bases). CDR1 and CDR2 from the germline V gene are SGHTS and YDEGEE. V lost 4 bases and J lost 8, with 16 bases in between. The CDR3 runs to 14 residues. DNA for the CDR3: TGTGCCAGCAGCGGAGGGCGGGCGAACGATGAGCAGTTCTTC. Translated: CASSGGRANDEQFF. Drawing the rest from reference TRBV5-8 and TRBJ2-1, the complete variable domain is EAGVTQSPTHLIKTRGQQATLRCSPISGHTSVYWYQQALGLGLQFLLWYDEGEERNRGNFPPRFSGRQFPNYSSELNVNALELEDSALYLCASSGGRANDEQFFGPGTRLTVL.

The chain links TRBV5-6 to TRBJ2-1; 8 bases line up with TRBD2. CDR3 length equals 16 residues. Germline V gene lookup returns CDR1 SGHDT and CDR2 YYEEEE. V trimming: 2 bases; J trimming: 4 bases; junction bases outside the gene matches: 8. This CDR3 is CASSLRLIAGYNEQFF. The CDR3 DNA reads as TGTGCCAGCAGCTTACGTTTAATAGCGGGGTACAATGAGCAGTTCTTC.

The V call is TRBV6-4, the J call TRBJ2-7, with 9 bases matching TRBD2. Trimming removed 4 bases from V and 3 bases from J; junction bases left unmatched: 7. Germline-derived CDR1 and CDR2 are MRHNA and SNTAGT. The CDR3 contains 15 residues. CDR3 nucleotides: TGTGCCAGCAGTGGGGTTAGCGGGAGTATCTACGAGCAGTACTTC. Residues: CASSGVSGSIYEQYF.

The J gene is TRBJ2-7, the V gene TRBV5-4; the D gene is possibly TRBD2 (5 bases). The length of the CDR3 is 13 residues. CDR1 is SGHNT and CDR2 is YYREEE in the germline V gene (reference sequence). V lost 4 bases, J lost 3 bases, and 11 bases lay in between. CDR3 region: CASSRSGIYEQYF. For the CDR3, the DNA is TGTGCCAGCAGCCGCTCGGGGATCTACGAGCAGTACTTC.

This chain joins TRBV6-4 and TRBJ1-1, with D possibly TRBD1 on 6 matching bases. Trimming removed 7 bases at V and 2 bases at J, with 20 bases between. The germline V gene has CDR1 MRHNA and CDR2 SNTAGT. CDR3 size: 16 residues. The CDR3 DNA follows: TGTGCCAGCATGGGGGCCGTCCGGGGCCTTAACACTGAAGCTTTCTTT. Protein product: CASMGAVRGLNTEAFF.

This clone was detected once. V usage is TRBV6-5 and J usage is TRBJ1-2, with 9 bases identical to TRBD1. Losses at the gene ends were 2 bases for V and 7 bases for J; bases not matched to a gene: 5. The CDR3 runs 14 residues. Germline lookup yields CDR1 MNHEY and CDR2 SVGAGI. Here the CDR3 reads CASSYTQGARGYTF. The CDR3 region has the DNA TGTGCCAGCAGTTACACACAGGGGGCCCGTGGCTACACCTTC.

This chain connects TRBV5-7 to TRBJ2-3; 10 bases are a match to TRBD2. TRBV5-7 is filed as an ORF, its function uncertain. Trimming at V came to 2 bases and at J to 3 bases, leaving 0 bases not matched to a gene. The CDR3 loop spans 14 amino acids. DNA of the CDR3: TGTGCCAGCAGCTTAGCGGGAGGGACAGATACGCAGTATTTT. Protein: CASSLAGGTDTQYF.

The CDR3 loop is CSVEEAGGNNYGYTF. Here the CDR3 DNA reads TGCAGCGTTGAAGAGGCAGGGGGTAATAACTATGGCTACACCTTC. The genes are TRBV29-1 and TRBJ1-2; 7 bases are a match to TRBD1. This CDR3 has 15 amino acids. V dropped 0 bases and J dropped 1; count of bases not matched to a gene: 5. Looked up from germline, CDR1 is SQVTM and CDR2 is ANQGSEA.

This chain connects TRBV23-1 to TRBJ2-7, with D possibly matching TRBD2 (6 bases). TRBV23-1 is reported as an ORF; its role is uncertain. V was cut by 2 bases and J by 1 base, with 12 bases left in between. The CDR3 length is 15 residues. The CDR3 DNA follows: TGCGCCAGCAGTCAAGGAGGGATAGGGTCCTACGAGCAGTACTTC. Translated, it gives CASSQGGIGSYEQYF.

CDR3 sequence (DNA): TGTGCCAGCAGCTTAAAGTGGACTAGCGTCAATGAGCAGTTCTTC. Translated, it gives CASSLKWTSVNEQFF. V is TRBV7-3 and J is TRBJ2-1; 9 bases map to TRBD2. There are 15 residues in the CDR3. Germline trimming cut 1 base from V and 6 bases from J; bases unmatched to any gene: 4. Germline assignment: CDR1 SGHTA and CDR2 FQGTGA.

This clone occurred a few times. The rearrangement uses TRBV19 and TRBJ2-1; 14 bases are a match to TRBD2. The CDR3 is made up of 17 amino acids. J was trimmed by 8 bases and V by 4 bases; bases with no gene match: 10. In germline, CDR1 is LNHDA, CDR2 SQIVND (reference sequence). DNA for the CDR3: TGTGCCAGTAGTACCCCTAGTGGGACTAGCGGGAGAGATGAGCAGTTCTTC. Translation gives CASSTPSGTSGRDEQFF.

This chain links TRBV7-9 with TRBJ2-7; D unresolved. This CDR3 spans 15 amino acids. The V end was cut by 5 bases, the J end by 3 bases, with 17 bases between. Germline V gene lookup returns CDR1 SEHNR and CDR2 FQNEAQ (reference sequence). CDR3 sequence: CASSPIPWAIYEQYF. The CDR3 bases are TGTGCCAGCAGCCCAATCCCATGGGCCATCTACGAGCAGTACTTC. The entire variable domain, with the rest obtained from reference TRBV7-9 and TRBJ2-7, is as follows: DTGVSQNPRHKITKRGQNVTFRCDPISEHNRLYWYRQTLGQGPEFLTYFQNEAQLEKSRLLSDRFSAERPKGSFSTLEIQRTEQGDSAMYLCASSPIPWAIYEQYFGPGTRLTVT.

The V call is TRBV19, the J call TRBJ2-4, with 8 positions matching TRBD1. J lost 2 bases, V lost 3 bases, and 21 bases had no gene match. The germline V gene encodes CDR1 LNHDA and CDR2 SQIVND (reference sequence). This CDR3 is built from 21 residues. CDR3 nucleotides: TGTGCCAGTAGTATTCCCACCATCGCAGGACAGGGAATCGTTACCAAAAACATTCAGTACTTC. Its translation is CASSIPTIAGQGIVTKNIQYF. The full variable domain, completed using reference TRBV19 and TRBJ2-4, is DGGITQSPKYLFRKEGQNVTLSCEQNLNHDAMYWYRQDPGQGLRLIYYSQIVNDFQKGDIAEGYSVSREKKESFPLTVTSAQKNPTAFYLCASSIPTIAGQGIVTKNIQYFGAGTRLSVL.

The gene calls are TRBV19 and TRBJ1-2, with D possibly being TRBD1 (6 bases). With 6 bases removed from V and 1 base from J, the gap between germline ends came to 15 bases. The CDR3 has 15 residues. CDR1 is LNHDA and CDR2 is SQIVND in the germline V gene (reference sequence). The CDR3 spells CASSPGHVYNYGYTF. CDR3 bases: TGTGCCAGTAGCCCGGGACACGTCTATAACTATGGCTACACCTTC.

The chain couples TRBV4-3 to TRBJ2-1, with D unclear. Trimming pared 1 base from V and 0 bases from J, leaving 16 bases between. The CDR3 extends over 18 amino acids. The germline CDR1 and CDR2 sequences are LGHNA and YSLEER. The CDR3 region is CASSQAPRVVNSYNEQFF. DNA for the CDR3: TGCGCCAGCAGCCAAGCCCCGCGAGTAGTTAACTCCTACAATGAGCAGTTCTTC.

Here the CDR3 DNA reads TGTGCCAGCAGTTTGAAGCGGGAGGGGTGTACCGGGGAGCTGTTTTTT. It specifies CASSLKREGCTGELFF. The chain has TRBV9 and TRBJ2-2; 10 bases match TRBD2. CDR1 SGDLS and CDR2 YYNGEE come from the germline V gene. This CDR3 spans 16 amino acids. V gave up 5 bases and J gave up 5 bases; unmatched junction bases: 9.

The chain recombines TRBV5-6 with TRBJ2-1; 8 bases line up with TRBD2. The V and J ends lost 5 bases and 10 bases, in that order; junction bases with no gene match: 11. Germline values: CDR1 SGHDT, CDR2 YYEEEE. This CDR3 is 14 amino acids long. The CDR3 spells CASRMCGRRREQFF. The CDR3 DNA is TGTGCCAGCAGGATGTGCGGGAGGCGTCGCGAGCAGTTCTTC.